The T cell receptor beta chain described here comes from a study of cytomegalovirus exposure and HLA in healthy donors. Whole-study results and caveats: The authors later linked a missense DCLRE1C variant to TCR beta V- and J-gene trimming.

PCR was performed using 60 Vbeta and 13 Jbeta primers. Method: immunoSEQ multiplex PCR; TCRdb's copy keeps in-frame clones and lacks some. The sample lists nearly 300,000 clones, roughly 90% occurring once. This clone was seen a handful of times. Its specificity is not known. CDR3 length: 21 amino acids. The ends lost 2 bases at V and 1 base at J; junction bases unmatched: 18. Germline CDR1 MRHNA, CDR2 SNTAGT. Sequenced: PBMCs. This receptor was identified in a man in his forties in good health and CMV-seropositive. The chain has TRBV6-4 and TRBJ2-3; 10 bases line up with TRBD2. The CDR3 is CASSDGRGRASGRPRTDTQYF. The CDR3 coding sequence is TGTGCCAGCAGTGACGGCAGGGGGCGGGCTAGCGGGAGACCTCGCACAGATACGCAGTATTTT.